The 10 T cell receptor beta chains given below trace back to one sample, sequenced in a study of blood T cells in healthy people across ages. A second 7 to 11 cycle PCR used barcoded and J-beta primers. MiXCR, applied by TCRdb to the 5' RACE reads, yields one record per CDR3 protein. The sample comprises under 1 million distinct CDR3 sequences, approximately 44% of which are singletons, and about 21% rests with the top ten. The sample taken for sequencing was blood. Receptors originate from a man in his fifties or sixties in good health.

CDR3 loop: CASSQGGSSSGGFTDTQYF. CDR3 in DNA: TGTGCCAGCAGCCAAGGGGGGTCGAGTAGCGGGGGTTTCACAGATACGCAGTATTTT. The rearrangement joins TRBV3-1 to TRBJ2-3, with TRBD2 matching over 9 bases. V was clipped by 1 base and J by 2 bases; unmatched bases: 13. CDR3 length equals 19 residues. CDR1 LGHDT and CDR2 YNNKEL come from the germline V gene (reference sequence).

This clonotype was seen a few times. V gene TRBV20-1 combines with J gene TRBJ2-1; the D is unclear. Germline CDR1 DFQATT, CDR2 SNEGSKA (reference sequence). Trimming shortened V by 6 bases and J by 3 bases, and 18 bases separated the two germline ends. CDR3 length equals 15 residues. The CDR3: CSATTVMAVYNEQFF. The CDR3 region has the DNA TGCAGTGCAACCACGGTTATGGCGGTCTACAATGAGCAGTTCTTC.

This clonotype was detected only a few times. V and J are TRBV6-2 or TRBV6-3 and TRBJ2-7; D remains unclear. The CDR3 extends over 15 amino acids. CDR1 MNHEY and CDR2 SVGEGT come from the germline V gene. V lost 6 bases, J lost 3 bases, and 18 bases lay in between. CDR3 amino acids: CASRPWVTTIYEQYF. CDR3 nucleotides: TGTGCCAGCAGGCCATGGGTTACCACTATCTACGAGCAGTACTTC.

The chain carries TRBV7-9 and TRBJ1-4; D is possibly TRBD1 (5 bases). CDR3 length equals 17 residues. Germline CDR1 reads SEHNR; CDR2 reads FQNEAQ (reference sequence). Between the trimmed V and J ends, which lost 5 bases and 3 bases, there was a span of 19 bases. For the CDR3, the DNA is TGTGCCAGCAGCCCCGGTTTAGGGCAGGGTTCTAATGAAAAACTGTTTTTT. It encodes CASSPGLGQGSNEKLFF.

The J gene is TRBJ1-4, the V gene TRBV6-2 or TRBV6-3; no reliable D call. Germline V gene sequence: CDR1 MNHEY, CDR2 SVGEGT. This CDR3 has 15 amino acids. V dropped 5 bases and J dropped 8 bases, with 18 bases sitting between them. CDR3 sequence: CASSKRVQEGEKLFF. The CDR3, as DNA: TGTGCCAGCAGTAAGAGAGTCCAGGAAGGGGAAAAACTGTTTTTT.

Worth noting for this clonotype: A much larger clone lies one base from this, so it may be a read error. The chain joins TRBV20-1 to TRBJ2-7; unclear D gene. This CDR3 region has 14 residues. The germline V and J ends were trimmed by 1 base and 7 bases, with 17 bases remaining between them. The germline gives CDR1 DFQATT, CDR2 SNEGSKA (reference sequence). The CDR3 reads CSARVFTGYNEQYF. The CDR3 bases are TGCAGTGCTAGAGTTTTTACTGGCTACAATGAGCAGTACTTC.

This clonotype was counted once. In DNA, the CDR3 is TGTGCCAGCCTCTCAGCCGGAACAATAAGAACTGAAGCTTTCTTT. Translated, it gives CASLSAGTIRTEAFF. The chain couples TRBV6-2 or TRBV6-3 to TRBJ1-1; D ambiguous. CDR1 and CDR2 (germline): MNHEY, SVGEGT. Deletions cut 8 bases from V and 5 bases from J, with 21 bases between. This CDR3 region has 15 residues.

This clonotype has more than one count but fewer than ten. This sequence joins TRBV20-1 and TRBJ2-7, with 11 bases fitting TRBD1. CDR1 DFQATT and CDR2 SNEGSKA come from the germline V gene (reference sequence). Trimming removed 5 bases from V and 5 bases from J; junction bases left unmatched: 8. The CDR3 contains 14 residues. This CDR3 reads CSALSGTGGHEQYF. CDR3 nucleotide sequence: TGCAGTGCTCTTTCCGGGACAGGGGGACACGAGCAGTACTTC.

This clonotype was counted a few times. V usage is TRBV15 and J usage is TRBJ2-1; TRBD1 matches 7 bases. The CDR3 is 16 amino acids. The V gene's germline CDR1 is LNHNV and CDR2 YYDKDF (reference sequence). With 4 bases clipped from V and 5 bases from J, the junction kept 11 bases outside the gene matches. The chain's CDR3 is CATSTLTGLRDNEQFF. The DNA of the CDR3 is TGTGCCACCAGCACCTTGACAGGGTTAAGGGACAATGAGCAGTTCTTC.

This clonotype was recorded at least ten times. The J gene is TRBJ2-7, the V gene TRBV7-2; TRBD2 matches 13 bases. Germline CDR1 reads SGHTA; CDR2 reads FQGNSA. J gave up 4 bases and V 4 bases, and 7 bases lay outside the gene matches. The CDR3 is 16 amino acids. The CDR3 protein is CASSSALAGGIYEQYF. The CDR3 region has the DNA TGTGCCAGCAGCTCAGCACTAGCGGGGGGGATTTACGAGCAGTACTTC.